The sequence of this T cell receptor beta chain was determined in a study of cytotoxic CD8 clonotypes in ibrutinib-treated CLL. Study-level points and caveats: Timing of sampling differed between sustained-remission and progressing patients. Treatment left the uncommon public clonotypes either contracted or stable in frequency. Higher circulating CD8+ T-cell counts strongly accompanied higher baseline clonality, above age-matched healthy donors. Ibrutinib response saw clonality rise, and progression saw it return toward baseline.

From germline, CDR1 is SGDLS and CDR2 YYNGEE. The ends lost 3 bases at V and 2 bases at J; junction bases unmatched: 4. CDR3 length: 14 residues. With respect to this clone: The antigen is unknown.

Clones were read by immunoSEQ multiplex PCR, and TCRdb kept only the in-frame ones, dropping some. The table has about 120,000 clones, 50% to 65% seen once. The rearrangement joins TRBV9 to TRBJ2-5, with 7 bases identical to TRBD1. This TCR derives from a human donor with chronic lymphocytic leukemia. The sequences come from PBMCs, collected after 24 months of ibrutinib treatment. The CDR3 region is CASSAWDRQETQYF. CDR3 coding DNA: TGTGCCAGCAGCGCGTGGGACAGACAAGAGACCCAGTACTTC.